This T cell receptor (beta chain) was sequenced for a study of cytomegalovirus exposure and HLA in healthy donors. Germline V gene data show CDR1 as MDHEN and CDR2 as SYDVKM. CDR3 length: 15 residues. The V end was cut by 4 bases, the J end by 5 bases, with 18 bases between. A multiplex PCR was run with 60 Vbeta primers and 13 Jbeta primers. Sequencing used immunoSEQ multiplex PCR; TCRdb keeps in-frame clones, though not all of them. This listing includes around 150,000 clones. As to this clone: Its matching antigen is unknown.

Study results and caveats: The majority of CMV-associated TCR beta chains were reported as apparently HLA-restricted in a later analysis.

The chain links TRBV28 to TRBJ2-7, with D tentatively TRBD1 (5 bases). The sequence was collected from a man aged 35 to 55 in good health and CMV-seronegative. Sequenced sample: PBMCs. The CDR3 sequence: CASSSSGRGTHEQYF. DNA of the CDR3: TGTGCCAGCAGTTCATCCGGAAGGGGTACCCACGAGCAGTACTTC.